This TCR beta chain appears in the sequencing data of a study of cytomegalovirus exposure and HLA in healthy donors. Findings and limits, study-wide: A missense DCLRE1C variant was associated with V- and J-gene trimming of TCR beta chains in a later analysis, and an independent cohort replicated the association. In an earlier analysis, in 540 or so donors, most V segments appeared productive either ~87% or ~30% of the time.

Use of 60 Vbeta and 13 Jbeta primers characterized the PCR. TCRdb's table, derived via immunoSEQ multiplex PCR, lists solely in-frame clones and lacks some. The sample consists of about 150,000 clones, around 84% of them appearing once. This CDR3 contains 15 residues. Trimming took 5 bases from V and 9 from J; bases not matched to a gene: 12. Looked up from germline, CDR1 is SGHAT and CDR2 is FQNNGV. With respect to this clone: Its antigen remains unidentified.

Input material: PBMCs. This chain joins TRBV11-2 and TRBJ2-2; 7 bases fit TRBD2. This receptor was obtained from a boy aged 2 to 10 in good health and CMV-seronegative. The CDR3 reads CASSPPDSGPWELFF. CDR3 sequence (DNA): TGTGCCAGCAGCCCCCCAGATAGCGGGCCCTGGGAGCTGTTTTTT.